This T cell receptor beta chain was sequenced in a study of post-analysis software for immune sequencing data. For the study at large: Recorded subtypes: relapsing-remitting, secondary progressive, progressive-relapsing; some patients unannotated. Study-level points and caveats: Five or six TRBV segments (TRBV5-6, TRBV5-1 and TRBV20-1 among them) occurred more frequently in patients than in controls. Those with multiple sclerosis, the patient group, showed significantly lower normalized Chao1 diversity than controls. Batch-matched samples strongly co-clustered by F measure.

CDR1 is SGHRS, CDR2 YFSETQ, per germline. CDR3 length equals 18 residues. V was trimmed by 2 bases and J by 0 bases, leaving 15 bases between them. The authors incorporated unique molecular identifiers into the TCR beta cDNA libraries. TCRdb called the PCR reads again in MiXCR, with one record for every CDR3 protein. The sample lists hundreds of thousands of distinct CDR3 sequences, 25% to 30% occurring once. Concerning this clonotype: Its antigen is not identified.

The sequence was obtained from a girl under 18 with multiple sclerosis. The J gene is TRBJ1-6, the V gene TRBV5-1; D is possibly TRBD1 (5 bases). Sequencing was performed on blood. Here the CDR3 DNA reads TGCGCCAGCAGCTTTAGCAGGGCCCGGAGCTCCTATAATTCACCCCTCCACTTT. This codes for CASSFSRARSSYNSPLHF.